The entry that follows covers one TCR beta chain sequence. In its sample, this clonotype was seen a few times. What this receptor recognizes is not known. It has no much larger one-base neighbor in the sample; base qualities were not kept. These data belong to a study of blood T cells in healthy people across ages (dated by TCRdb to between 2015 and 2016). General notes on the study: In model experiments, template switching captured about one uniquely barcoded TCR beta cDNA molecule for every two T cells. Using deep sequencing normalized with unique cDNA molecular identifiers, the study measured how TCR beta repertoire diversity changes with age. Donors were grouped into four age groups: young (average 16 years), middle-aged (roughly 40), aged (62) and long-lived (around 82). Donors of different ages were randomly distributed across sequencing lanes to avoid experimental bias. The study analyzed two additional independent replicas of 1 million unique cDNA reads from the same blood draw for two donors, one aged 18 to 30 and one aged 80 or older. General conclusions and limits of the study: Observed TCR beta diversity correlated strongly with the percentage of naive T cells measured by flow cytometry. As age increased, observed TCR beta diversity per million T cells dropped in a roughly linear way, and a significant reduction was already evident by age around 41. Because donor CMV infection status was unknown, age-related changes in expanded clonotypes were potentially confounded. Compared with the aged group, the long-lived group had more naive CD4+ T cells, fewer expanded clones and increased TCR diversity, a pattern suggesting age selection. Conclusive comparison of naive and antigen-experienced compartments was prevented by the profiling of bulk unsorted PBMCs. Estimates of total diversity from one million sequenced T cells were regarded as lower bounds and underestimates.

Libraries were prepared through 5' RACE. Sequencing relied on an Illumina HiSeq 2500. The second PCR ran for about 6 to 12 cycles and used a J-beta primer mix along with a sample-barcoded 5' primer. A template-switch 5' adaptor carrying 12 random nucleotides introduced a unique molecular identifier onto each TCR beta cDNA molecule. At least 2.5 million CDR3-containing paired-end reads were obtained from each sample. First-strand cDNA synthesis was performed from all RNA using the Mint cDNA synthesis kit, with priming by a TRBC-specific oligonucleotide. All cDNA was treated with uracil-DNA glycosylase and then went through a first 18-cycle PCR with the universal primers M1SS and BC2_uni_R. Processing in the source paper ran as follows. Normalization of each sample was performed by random selection of 1 million high-quality reads, each carrying a distinct molecular identifier. Reads with shared molecular identifiers were discarded instead of being binned into consensus sequences. CDR3 identification, clonotype clustering and error correction used MiTCR with a Q25 quality threshold and the strictest error-elimination algorithm. A nonparametric unseen species model using Euler transformation provided a lower-bound estimate of total TCR beta diversity. TCRdb trimmed public reads at Q25 via fastp, called clones via MiXCR and kept in-frame beta chains. Entries that share a CDR3 protein sequence are merged under the most common genes and DNA. The V and J calls, along with clone size, are taken from TCRdb and not from the paper's own processing. This sample has roughly 1,500,000 distinct CDR3 sequences in its table, and roughly a third of those were observed once. The ten largest make up 11% of the sample.

The germline V gene encodes CDR1 MDHEN and CDR2 SYDVKM. The germline V end is reduced by 7 bases and the J end by 4 bases; junction bases left unmatched: 13. From the cysteine up to the phenylalanine, the CDR3 has a length of 16 residues. The read is trimmed to its CDR3 DNA, 48 bases read in frame from base 1. The donors were roughly 39 Caucasian individuals from Russia, aged roughly 6 to 90 years, who were systemically healthy. Each donor gave ten milliliters of peripheral blood, collected into EDTA-treated Vacutainer tubes. Ficoll-Paque density-gradient centrifugation was used to isolate PBMCs, with at least 7 million obtained per sample. Total RNA, at least 5.5 micrograms per sample, was extracted from PBMCs with Trizol reagent. Naive CD45RAhigh/CD27high T cell percentages were measured by flow cytometry on a PBMC aliquot from every donor.

Recombination connected TRBV28 to TRBJ2-3, with 8 central nucleotides matching TRBD1. Sequencing was carried out using blood. The clonotype was recovered from a woman aged 25 to 39 in good health. The CDR3 has the sequence CASNPRQGTIADTQYF. The nucleotides read TGTGCCAGCAACCCGAGACAGGGGACAATCGCAGATACGCAGTATTTT.